This T cell receptor (beta chain) stems from a study of blood T cell repertoires in COVID-19. Overall study: The United States, Italy and Spain provided the acute and convalescent COVID-19 samples. From T cells, B-cell-depleted T cells, or PBMCs came the material, which was cDNA or gDNA.

Source study methods: The assay estimated nucleated cells by amplifying reference gene primers. Assay: immunoSEQ multiplex PCR; the TCRdb copy retains only in-frame clones and omits some. V and J calls and clone size are copied from that table; D and trimming were computed from the DNA. The sample shows 300,000 to 350,000 clones, around 90% of them seen only once. This CDR3 comprises 14 residues. Trimming pared 2 bases from V and 2 bases from J, leaving 9 bases between. CDR1 is SGHDT and CDR2 is YYEEEE in the germline V gene. Enrollment of patients from Seattle took place during active infection, with longitudinal follow-up.

This chain uses TRBV5-6 with TRBJ2-3; possibly TRBD2 for D (5 bases). The source material was peripheral blood. The clonotype comes from a young man with COVID-19, enrolled during active disease. The CDR3 sequence is CASSLDYFTDTQYF. In DNA form, the CDR3 reads TGTGCCAGCAGCTTAGACTACTTCACAGATACGCAGTATTTT.